Below, 18 T cell receptor beta chains from the same sample are listed, as sequenced in a study of CD8 T cells in ankylosing spondylitis. TCRdb re-derived calls from the 5' RACE reads in MiXCR, one entry per CDR3 protein. The table has hundreds of thousands of distinct CDR3 sequences, roughly 8.2% seen once. Material for sequencing was blood, either unsorted or a sorted T cell fraction (not recorded which). Receptors originate from a female donor with ankylosing spondylitis or in good health (not recorded which).

Only a few counts were recorded for this clonotype. The V gene is TRBV5-1, the J gene TRBJ2-1; 8 nucleotides agree with TRBD2. The germline V gene encodes CDR1 SGHRS and CDR2 YFSETQ. The ends lost 0 bases at V and 6 bases at J; junction bases unmatched: 11. The CDR3 is 17 residues long. Here the CDR3 DNA reads TGCGCCAGCAGCTTGGGAGTTAGCGGGATGGGAGTCAATGAGCAGTTCTTC. It codes for CASSLGVSGMGVNEQFF. Combining the CDR3 with reference TRBV5-1 and TRBJ2-1 gives the whole variable domain KAGVTQTPRYLIKTRGQQVTLSCSPISGHRSVSWYQQTPGQGLQFLFEYFSETQRNKGNFPGRFSGRQFSNSRSEMNVSTLELGDSALYLCASSLGVSGMGVNEQFFGPGTRLTVL.

The sample holds many counts of this clonotype. In DNA, the CDR3 is TGCAGCGTTGATAAGGGAGAGACCCAGTACTTC. Translated: CSVDKGETQYF. V and J are TRBV29-1 and TRBJ2-5; unclear D gene. V lost 3 bases, J lost 4 bases, and 6 bases lay in between. CDR3 length equals 11 residues. Germline V CDR1 and CDR2: SQVTM, ANQGSEA.

This clonotype was detected ten times or more. The gene calls are TRBV9 and TRBJ2-1, with 10 nucleotides matching TRBD2. The V gene's germline CDR1 is SGDLS and CDR2 YYNGEE. Germline trimming cut 7 bases from V and 4 bases from J; bases unmatched to any gene: 8. CDR3 length: 15 residues. The CDR3 region is CASGSSGGPYNEQFF. CDR3 coding DNA: TGTGCCAGCGGGTCTAGCGGGGGCCCGTACAATGAGCAGTTCTTC.

Turning to this clonotype: A much larger clone lies a single base off, so this may be a read error. The rearrangement links TRBV11-2 to TRBJ2-7; no reliable D call. The length of the CDR3 is 13 residues. Germline CDR1 reads SGHAT; CDR2 reads FQNNGV. The CDR3 bases are TGTGCCAGCAGCCTCCGCCCTGGGTCCGAGCTGTACTTC. Its translation is CASSLRPGSELYF.

This clonotype came up many times. The chain couples TRBV3-1 to TRBJ2-5, with TRBD1 as a possible D gene (5 bases). There are 12 residues in the CDR3. CDR1 and CDR2 (germline): LGHDT, YNNKEL (reference sequence). V lost 3 bases and J 5 bases, leaving 7 bases between the germline ends. The CDR3 region is CASSHGAETQYF. In nucleotides, the CDR3 is TGTGCCAGCAGCCATGGGGCGGAGACCCAGTACTTC.

This clonotype came up many times. The J gene is TRBJ2-1, the V gene TRBV3-1; D gene ambiguous. The CDR3 extends over 14 amino acids. The germline V gene has CDR1 LGHDT and CDR2 YNNKEL (reference sequence). The V end was cut by 3 bases, the J end by 5 bases, with 11 bases between. CDR3 in amino acids: CASSHSTRDNEQFF. The CDR3 DNA reads TGTGCCAGCAGCCATTCGACCAGAGACAATGAGCAGTTCTTC.

This clonotype was seen only a few times. V is TRBV7-2 and J is TRBJ2-3; D tentatively fits TRBD1 or TRBD2 (6 bases each). Between the trimmed V and J ends, which lost 7 bases and 2 bases, there was a span of 19 bases. There are 16 residues in the CDR3. Germline CDR1 SGHTA, CDR2 FQGNSA. The CDR3: CASTRGPSGTTDTQYF. As DNA, the CDR3 is TGTGCCAGCACTCGGGGGCCCAGCGGCACCACAGATACGCAGTATTTT.

This clonotype was detected only a few times. The chain uses TRBV20-1 and TRBJ2-2; D not certain. Germline CDR1 DFQATT, CDR2 SNEGSKA (reference sequence). V was clipped by 1 base and J by 5 bases, with 2 bases between them. This CDR3 contains 11 residues. This chain's CDR3 is CSARVTGELFF. Written as DNA, the CDR3 is TGCAGTGCTAGAGTTACCGGGGAGCTGTTTTTT.

There are many counts of this clonotype. The genes are TRBV28 and TRBJ1-2; no definite D call. Trimming pared 1 base from V and 4 bases from J, leaving 13 bases between. CDR1 and CDR2 (germline): MDHEN, SYDVKM. The CDR3 contains 15 residues. The CDR3 DNA reads TGTGCCAGCAGTTTATTGAGTAAAGGAATCTATGGCTACACCTTC. Translation gives CASSLLSKGIYGYTF.

A few counts support this clonotype. The rearrangement uses TRBV28 and TRBJ1-4; D uncertain. The CDR3 is 15 amino acids. In germline, CDR1 is MDHEN, CDR2 SYDVKM. Trimming pared 3 bases from V and 2 bases from J, leaving 10 bases between. For the CDR3, the DNA is TGTGCCAGCAGTTTTGCCCACCCTACTAATGAAAAACTGTTTTTT. It codes for CASSFAHPTNEKLFF.

On this clonotype: One junction end disagrees with the germline gene, perhaps due to a read error. The V call is TRBV7-2, the J call TRBJ1-1; no reliable D call. Germline V lookup: CDR1 SGHTA, CDR2 FQGNSA. The CDR3 is made up of 14 amino acids. The CDR3: CASSLVSWGTGAFF. The CDR3, as DNA: TGTGCCAGCAGCTTAGTATCCTGGGGAACTGGAGCTTTCTTT.

This clonotype was observed many times. CDR3 sequence: CASRPLLASYNEQFF. The DNA of the CDR3 is TGTGCCAGCAGACCCCTGCTGGCCTCCTACAATGAGCAGTTCTTC. The chain couples TRBV12-3 or TRBV12-4 to TRBJ2-1; D uncertain. CDR3 length: 15 amino acids. Trimming stripped 6 bases from V and 0 bases from J, with 12 bases between.

This clonotype occurred many times. The chain has TRBV5-1 and TRBJ1-2, with D maybe TRBD1 (6 bases). The CDR3 consists of 15 residues. The ends were cut back, 5 bases at V and 8 bases at J, with 22 bases in the middle. Germline V gene sequence: CDR1 SGHRS, CDR2 YFSETQ. CDR3 sequence reads: CASRPGQTSMEGYTF. In DNA form, the CDR3 reads TGCGCCAGCAGACCTGGACAGACAAGCATGGAGGGCTACACCTTC.

In its sample, this clonotype was seen many times. V is TRBV11-2 and J is TRBJ2-5; D may be TRBD1 or TRBD2 (6 bases each). The germline V and J ends were trimmed by 11 bases and 5 bases, with 15 bases remaining between them. CDR3 length equals 12 residues. CDR1 and CDR2 (germline): SGHAT, FQNNGV. CDR3 coding DNA: TGTGCCGGGGGGCAGGGGAGGGAGACCCAGTACTTC. Its protein is CAGGQGRETQYF.

The CDR3 loop is CANELQGALVNEQFF. The CDR3 coding sequence is TGTGCCAACGAACTGCAAGGGGCCCTAGTGAATGAGCAGTTCTTC. The chain is built from TRBV2 and TRBJ2-1, with TRBD1 as a possible D gene (5 bases). The germline V and J ends were trimmed by 10 bases and 7 bases, with 23 bases remaining between them. CDR1 is SNHLY and CDR2 is FYNNEI in the germline V gene. This CDR3 comprises 15 residues.

V and J are TRBV11-2 and TRBJ2-4; 10 nucleotides line up with TRBD2. The V gene end was trimmed by 6 bases and the J gene end by 0 bases; junction bases not matched to a gene: 11. The CDR3 is 18 residues long. Germline-derived CDR1 and CDR2 are SGHAT and FQNNGV. CDR3 DNA sequence: TGTGCCAGCAGTTCTAAACTAGCGGGAATCCTAGCCAAAAACATTCAGTACTTC. Encoded protein: CASSSKLAGILAKNIQYF.

This clonotype was counted at least ten times. This rearrangement joins TRBV7-2 to TRBJ2-7, with D possibly being TRBD1 or TRBD2 (5 bases each). Trimming cost V 1 base and J 3 bases, with 19 bases left between them. Germline V lookup: CDR1 SGHTA, CDR2 FQGNSA. This CDR3 is built from 17 residues. CDR3 coding DNA: TGTGCCAGCAGCTTAGGTTCGGGATGGGGGACGAGCTACGAGCAGTACTTC. Protein product: CASSLGSGWGTSYEQYF.

This clonotype was detected only a few times. The rearrangement uses TRBV2 and TRBJ2-1; a weak D match, TRBD2 (6 bases). The CDR3 extends over 15 amino acids. Germline V gives CDR1 SNHLY, CDR2 FYNNEI. The V and J ends lost 1 base and 4 bases respectively, with 11 bases between them. CDR3 protein: CASSEEVAAYNEQFF. CDR3 nucleotides: TGTGCCAGCAGTGAAGAGGTAGCGGCATACAATGAGCAGTTCTTC.